The 21 T cell receptor beta chains below all came from one sample that was sequenced in a study of technical replicates of blood from several donors. The table came from immunoSEQ multiplex PCR; TCRdb's copy has only in-frame clones and leaves some out. Among tens of thousands of clones listed, about 94% were seen once. The sequenced material came from T cells isolated from PBMCs. The receptors originated from a human donor in good health.

The chain has TRBV4-2 and TRBJ1-1, with D perhaps TRBD1 (6 bases). The CDR3 covers 16 residues. Trimming cost V 2 bases and J 3 bases, with 16 bases left between them. CDR1 LGHNA and CDR2 YNFKEQ come from the germline V gene. CDR3 sequence (DNA): TGTGCCAGCAGCCAAAGGGACACAATCCCTGACACTGAAGCTTTCTTT. As protein: CASSQRDTIPDTEAFF.

This rearrangement joins TRBV29-1 to TRBJ2-3; 7 positions agree with TRBD2. After removal of 7 bases from V and 0 bases from J, the junction contained 7 bases not matched to a gene. CDR1 is SQVTM and CDR2 is ANQGSEA in the germline V gene. This CDR3 is 14 amino acids long. In DNA, the CDR3 is TGCAGCGCCCTTGGGGAGGGTAGCACAGATACGCAGTATTTT. This gives the protein CSALGEGSTDTQYF.

This clone was picked up one time. This chain uses TRBV29-1 with TRBJ1-2; the D gene is possibly TRBD1 (5 bases). Germline assignment: CDR1 SQVTM and CDR2 ANQGSEA. V was pared by 7 bases and J by 0 bases, with 15 bases between. The CDR3 is 14 amino acids. CDR3 nucleotides: TGCAGCGGAGGAGGGACCGCTACTAACTATGGCTACACCTTC. Protein sequence: CSGGGTATNYGYTF.

This chain connects TRBV28 to TRBJ2-7; tentative D call: TRBD2 (5 bases). V was shortened by 4 bases and J by 2 bases, with 6 bases between the two germline ends. Germline V gene data show CDR1 as MDHEN and CDR2 as SYDVKM. This CDR3 contains 12 residues. CDR3 bases: TGTGCCAGCAGTTACGGGACCTACGAGCAGTACTTC. It translates to CASSYGTYEQYF.

This clone was detected once. The chain is built from TRBV2 and TRBJ2-3, with D maybe TRBD1 (6 bases). The CDR3 is made up of 18 amino acids. Trimming took off 0 bases at V and 6 bases at J, with 22 bases between the two ends. Germline lookup yields CDR1 SNHLY and CDR2 FYNNEI. The CDR3 protein is CASSEASSGRAQGDTQYF. CDR3 sequence (DNA): TGTGCCAGCAGTGAAGCGTCCTCTGGGCGGGCTCAGGGGGATACGCAGTATTTT.

The rearrangement uses TRBV6-6 and TRBJ2-7; 10 bases match TRBD1. This CDR3 has 15 amino acids. V trimming: 0 bases; J trimming: 3 bases; junction bases outside the gene matches: 2. Germline CDR1 reads MNHNY; CDR2 reads SVGAGI (reference sequence). CDR3 region: CASSYSGTGDYEQYF. In nucleotides, the CDR3 is TGTGCCAGCAGTTACTCTGGGACAGGGGACTACGAGCAGTACTTC.

The chain recombines TRBV29-1 with TRBJ2-1; TRBD2 aligns across 11 bases. V shed 7 bases, J shed 5 bases, and the junction held 7 bases outside the gene matches. Per germline, CDR1 SQVTM and CDR2 ANQGSEA. This CDR3 contains 14 residues. The CDR3 DNA is TGCAGCGGTTTACTAGCGGGAGTACACAATGAGCAGTTCTTC. As protein: CSGLLAGVHNEQFF.

V and J are TRBV13 and TRBJ2-7; D possibly corresponds to TRBD2 (6 bases). This CDR3 is 15 amino acids long. Trimming removed 3 bases at V and 5 bases at J, with 17 bases between. Germline-derived CDR1 and CDR2 are PRHDT and FYEKMQ (reference sequence). The CDR3 reads CASSFWRGLFDEQYF. The CDR3 nucleotides read TGTGCCAGCAGCTTTTGGAGGGGCCTTTTTGACGAGCAGTACTTC.

The chain has TRBV28 and TRBJ2-1; 12 bases agree with TRBD1. V trimming: 7 bases; J trimming: 7 bases; junction bases outside the gene matches: 20. The CDR3 loop spans 19 amino acids. The germline V gene has CDR1 MDHEN and CDR2 SYDVKM. CDR3 in amino acids: CASTPSGPGTGGRRNEQFF. The CDR3 nucleotides are TGTGCCAGCACCCCAAGTGGTCCCGGGACAGGGGGCAGAAGGAATGAGCAGTTCTTC. Full variable domain (outside the CDR3, taken from reference TRBV28 and TRBJ2-1): DVKVTQSSRYLVKRTGEKVFLECVQDMDHENMFWYRQDPGLGLRLIYFSYDVKMKEKGDIPEGYSVSREKKERFSLILESASTNQTSMYLCASTPSGPGTGGRRNEQFFGPGTRLTVL.

The chain uses TRBV27 and TRBJ2-3; TRBD1 agrees at 11 bases. Germline V gives CDR1 MNHEY, CDR2 SMNVEV (reference sequence). This CDR3 has 15 residues. J gave up 5 bases and V 5 bases, and 6 bases lay outside the gene matches. CDR3 protein: CASSAGQGVGDTQYF. DNA for the CDR3: TGTGCCAGCAGTGCGGGACAGGGGGTCGGAGATACGCAGTATTTT.

The J gene is TRBJ2-7, the V gene TRBV7-9; 7 bases line up with TRBD1. This CDR3 is 15 amino acids long. V was clipped by 5 bases and J by 0 bases; unmatched bases: 7. CDR1 is SEHNR and CDR2 is FQNEAQ in the germline V gene (reference sequence). This CDR3 is CASSPYGTVSYEQYF. The DNA of the CDR3 is TGTGCCAGCAGCCCCTACGGGACAGTCTCCTACGAGCAGTACTTC.

The genes are TRBV28 and TRBJ2-2, with TRBD2 identical over 8 bases. Per germline, CDR1 MDHEN and CDR2 SYDVKM. Unmatched junction bases numbered 7, after V lost 7 bases and J lost 6 bases. There are 14 residues in the CDR3. CDR3 amino acids: CASTLAGRAGELFF. CDR3 DNA sequence: TGTGCCAGCACCCTAGCCGGGAGGGCCGGGGAGCTGTTTTTT.

V usage is TRBV5-4 and J usage is TRBJ2-3; 10 bases agree with TRBD2. Germline CDR1 and CDR2: SGHNT and YYREEE (reference sequence). The CDR3 spans 15 residues. V lost 5 bases and J lost 0; bases outside the gene matches: 3. The CDR3 here is CASSWTSGSTDTQYF. The CDR3 DNA reads as TGTGCCAGCAGTTGGACTAGCGGTAGCACAGATACGCAGTATTTT.

The V and J genes are TRBV27 and TRBJ2-1, with 9 bases matching TRBD2. This CDR3 comprises 16 residues. The V gene end was trimmed by 2 bases and the J gene end by 5 bases; junction bases not matched to a gene: 7. Germline V lookup: CDR1 MNHEY, CDR2 SMNVEV (reference sequence). The CDR3: CASSLIGREGNNEQFF. Written as DNA, the CDR3 is TGTGCCAGCAGTTTAATAGGGCGGGAGGGGAACAATGAGCAGTTCTTC.

V usage is TRBV27 and J usage is TRBJ2-7; TRBD1 is a possible D gene (5 bases). Germline V lookup: CDR1 MNHEY, CDR2 SMNVEV (reference sequence). The CDR3 is made up of 13 amino acids. Between the trimmed V and J ends, which lost 0 bases and 5 bases, there was a span of 8 bases. The CDR3 here is CASSLSWGNEQYF. CDR3 DNA: TGTGCCAGCAGTTTATCCTGGGGCAACGAGCAGTACTTC.

The chain recombines TRBV11-2 with TRBJ2-7; 9 positions match TRBD2. Per germline, CDR1 SGHAT and CDR2 FQNNGV. The CDR3 runs 17 residues. V gave up 4 bases and J gave up 1 base; unmatched junction bases: 11. The CDR3 sequence: CASSSGAPSGTSYEQYF. The CDR3, as DNA: TGTGCCAGCAGCTCGGGGGCCCCTAGCGGGACTTCCTACGAGCAGTACTTC.

This chain joins TRBV30 and TRBJ1-6, with D possibly matching TRBD1 (5 bases). The CDR3 loop spans 11 amino acids. Between the trimmed V and J ends, which lost 1 base and 10 bases, there was a span of 5 bases. Germline assignment: CDR1 GTSNPN and CDR2 SVGIG (reference sequence). The CDR3 is CAWSGGSPLHF. In DNA form, the CDR3 reads TGTGCCTGGAGTGGGGGCTCACCCCTCCACTTT.

V and J are TRBV7-9 and TRBJ2-1; 10 nucleotides agree with TRBD2. The V gene end was trimmed by 3 bases and the J gene end by 9 bases; junction bases not matched to a gene: 8. Per germline, CDR1 SEHNR and CDR2 FQNEAQ (reference sequence). This CDR3 has 15 amino acids. The CDR3 DNA follows: TGTGCCAGCAGCTTTGGCCTAGCGGGAGTTGGTGAGCAGTTCTTC. It encodes CASSFGLAGVGEQFF. Full variable domain (outside the CDR3, taken from reference TRBV7-9 and TRBJ2-1): DTGVSQNPRHKITKRGQNVTFRCDPISEHNRLYWYRQTLGQGPEFLTYFQNEAQLEKSRLLSDRFSAERPKGSFSTLEIQRTEQGDSAMYLCASSFGLAGVGEQFFGPGTRLTVL.

The genes are TRBV5-1 and TRBJ1-1; a possible D gene is TRBD1 (5 bases). The CDR3 totals 14 residues. Trimming left V 2 bases short and J 3 bases short, with 11 bases between. Germline V CDR1 and CDR2: SGHRS, YFSETQ. DNA of the CDR3: TGCGCCAGCAGCTTTAAAGGAGGGGACACTGAAGCTTTCTTT. It is translated as CASSFKGGDTEAFF.

In this sample, this clone turned up once. This rearrangement joins TRBV29-1 to TRBJ1-1; no definite D call. This CDR3 has 11 residues. With 7 bases removed from V and 8 bases from J, the gap between germline ends came to 14 bases. Germline V gene sequence: CDR1 SQVTM, CDR2 ANQGSEA. The CDR3 here is CSANKFPEAFF. The CDR3 nucleotides read TGCAGCGCAAACAAGTTCCCAGAAGCTTTCTTT.

The chain uses TRBV6-6 and TRBJ2-7, with D uncertain. V lost 2 bases and J 0 bases, leaving 8 bases between the germline ends. Germline V gene data show CDR1 as MNHNY and CDR2 as SVGAGI (reference sequence). This CDR3 region has 14 residues. CDR3: CASSYTQSSYEQYF. The CDR3 DNA reads as TGTGCCAGCAGTTACACTCAAAGCTCCTACGAGCAGTACTTC.